This T cell receptor beta chain was observed in a study of identical twins. After template switching added a universal primer site, the resulting cDNA carried unique molecular identifiers. From the 5' RACE reads, TCRdb called clonotypes with MiXCR, one entry per CDR3 protein. The table shows about 240,000 distinct CDR3 sequences, with approximately 10% occurring only once. A note on this clonotype: The antigen remains unidentified.

All of the donors were Caucasians in good health. Broader study findings: Twins' excess sharing was less marked for out-of-frame beta sequences.

This clonotype was sampled from a man over 45 in good health. Sequenced sample: memory T cells sorted from blood.

Here the CDR3 reads CASSLGEQETQYF. CDR3 bases: TGTGCCAGCAGCTTGGGGGAACAAGAGACCCAGTACTTC. V is TRBV11-2 and J is TRBJ2-5; D may be TRBD1 or TRBD2 (5 bases each). Germline V gene data show CDR1 as SGHAT and CDR2 as FQNNGV. The CDR3 runs to 13 residues. V lost 3 bases to trimming and J lost 2 bases, with 7 bases between them.